The T cell receptor (beta chain) described here comes from a study of glioma-infiltrating T cells after dendritic cell vaccination (dated by TCRdb to about 2016). Some background on the complete study: A cohort of 15 or so glioblastoma patients from Phase I and II dendritic cell vaccination trials was included, of whom 9 were newly diagnosed and 6 had recurrent disease. Between 2003 and 2012, the patients were given dendritic cell vaccination pulsed with autologous tumor lysate. The vaccine was prepared from monocyte-derived dendritic cells that were cultured for about 7 days with IL-4 and GM-CSF and then pulsed overnight with autologous tumor lysate. Each patient got three intradermal injections of the dendritic cell vaccine, spaced at biweekly intervals, in the arm below the axilla. Tumor-infiltrating lymphocyte content was quantified and tumor and blood repertoires were compared in dendritic cell-vaccinated glioblastoma patients by deep sequencing of TCR beta CDR3 regions. Survival after dendritic cell vaccination was correlated with TCR sequencing metrics such as TIL content and the overlap between tumor and blood repertoires.

Remarks on this clone: Its antigen is still unknown. No per-base quality is available; no much larger clone lies one base away.

The time point label of this sample denotes: after dendritic cell vaccination, including at tumor progression/relapse. To be selected, patients needed enough residual fresh-frozen tumor tissue and more than two years of available survival data. None of the glioblastoma patients carried an isocitrate dehydrogenase mutation, although molecular status otherwise varied. PBMC collection took place before vaccination, two weeks after the third vaccination, and at tumor progression if progression occurred. The Qiagen DNeasy Blood extraction Kit was used for extraction of genomic DNA. Overall study results and their limits: The cohort was small and heterogeneous, few patients had complete blood and tumor sets, and even fewer had initial-recurrent tumor pairs. After dendritic cell vaccination, a higher estimated pretreatment TIL content predicted longer time to progression and overall survival. The TCR overlap response model with three groups was called speculative and said to need prospective validation. No direct relationship between TCR clonality and survival was found, suggesting a diverse polyclonal response may matter.

Using the immunoSEQ assay, TCRB CDR3 regions were amplified from approximately 1.9 micrograms of genomic DNA, or from all available DNA when less than that was on hand. The multiplex PCR relied on 60 forward primers for TCR V beta segments and 13 reverse primers for J beta segments. Synthetic control templates were spiked into each sample at limiting dilution to estimate reads per starting template. The Illumina HiSeq System generated 87 bp sequencing reads. Regarding the original processing steps: PCR and sequencing errors were removed by a nearest neighbor algorithm that merged closely related sequences. TCR overlap was measured as the percentage of unique tumor TCR beta sequences also present in the same patient's peripheral blood. In TCRdb, the immuneACCESS table is reduced to in-frame sequences with V and J assigned. These tables do not hold every clone; where another copy was compared, an unresolved V gene accounts for under half, and the others remain unexplained. V, J and clone size reflect that table, while D and trimming were determined from the DNA. The sample table contains fewer than 75,000 clones; only one count was recorded for 85% of them. Of the sample, about 9% falls within the top ten clones.

The source is a human donor with glioblastoma. This specimen was blood, taken after dendritic cell vaccination.

The nucleotide sequence reads as follows: TGTGCCAGCAGTCCGACAGGGGACTATGGCTACACCTTC. Its coded protein is CASSPTGDYGYTF. The rearranged segments are TRBV6-5 and TRBJ1-2, and TRBD1 aligns with 8 junction nucleotides. Germline trimming: 5 bases from V, 3 bases from J; junction bases outside gene matches: 2. Looking up the germline V gene yields CDR1 MNHEY and CDR2 SVGAGI. From its cysteine to its phenylalanine, the CDR3 spans 13 amino acids. CDR3 DNA only is kept here, 39 bases in frame from base 1.